This entry lists 17 T cell receptor beta chains sequenced from one sample in a study of long-term antiretroviral therapy in people with HIV. Version v3.0 of the immunoSEQ assay ran at survey level. The data were produced by immunoSEQ multiplex PCR, yet TCRdb's version contains in-frame clones alone and is incomplete. The repertoire holds under 50,000 clones, 80% to 90% seen once, with around 3.9% in the top ten. Source: unsorted PBMCs, taken just before starting antiretroviral therapy. Every receptor here comes from a woman younger than 35 with HIV.

This chain links TRBV10-3 with TRBJ1-4; possible D gene TRBD1, 6 bases. The germline gives CDR1 ENHRY, CDR2 SYGVKD. Trimming cost V 10 bases and J 8 bases, with 17 bases left between them. CDR3 size: 13 residues. The CDR3 spells CATDSEGGEKLFF. The CDR3 nucleotides are TGTGCCACCGACAGTGAGGGGGGGGAAAAACTGTTTTTT.

The chain links TRBV7-2 to TRBJ2-1; tentatively, D is TRBD2 (5 bases). The V and J ends lost 2 bases and 4 bases respectively, with 15 bases between them. Germline-derived CDR1 and CDR2 are SGHTA and FQGNSA. The CDR3 contains 16 residues. In DNA form, the CDR3 reads TGTGCCAGCAGCTTAAGAGGTCTAGCTGTATACAATGAGCAGTTCTTC. Protein: CASSLRGLAVYNEQFF. The entire variable domain, with the rest obtained from reference TRBV7-2 and TRBJ2-1, is as follows: GAGVSQSPSNKVTEKGKDVELRCDPISGHTALYWYRQSLGQGLEFLIYFQGNSAPDKSGLPSDRFSAERTGGSVSTLTIQRTQQEDSAVYLCASSLRGLAVYNEQFFGPGTRLTVL.

This chain links TRBV19 with TRBJ2-4; D possibly corresponds to TRBD2 (5 bases). Trimming shortened V by 5 bases and J by 0 bases, and 14 bases separated the two germline ends. This CDR3 spans 16 amino acids. Germline V gene sequence: CDR1 LNHDA, CDR2 SQIVND (reference sequence). CDR3 residues: CASSSLRELAKNIQYF. The CDR3 bases are TGTGCCAGTAGTTCCCTTAGGGAGTTAGCCAAAAACATTCAGTACTTC.

The chain is built from TRBV27 and TRBJ1-5; D remains ambiguous. Germline values: CDR1 MNHEY, CDR2 SMNVEV (reference sequence). The CDR3 has 13 amino acids. With 6 bases removed from V and 9 bases from J, the gap between germline ends came to 15 bases. CDR3 amino acids: CASSLLKFRPQHF. CDR3 nucleotide sequence: TGTGCCAGCAGCCTGCTAAAGTTCAGGCCCCAGCATTTT.

V is TRBV4-1 and J is TRBJ1-2; D unresolved. This CDR3 has 16 amino acids. CDR1 is MGHRA, CDR2 YSYEKL, per germline. Trimming pared 2 bases from V and 0 bases from J, leaving 13 bases between. The CDR3 bases are TGCGCCAGCAGCCAACACCAGACCAGGCCTAACTATGGCTACACCTTC. Its protein is CASSQHQTRPNYGYTF.

The rearrangement joins TRBV9 to TRBJ2-3; TRBD2 might be the D (5 bases). V lost 3 bases and J 4 bases, leaving 18 bases between the germline ends. CDR1 is SGDLS, CDR2 YYNGEE, per germline. This CDR3 contains 16 residues. The CDR3 is CASSGYRGSSPDTQYF. CDR3 in DNA: TGTGCCAGCAGCGGTTATCGGGGTTCGAGCCCAGATACGCAGTATTTT. Together with reference TRBV9 and TRBJ2-3, the CDR3 gives the full variable domain: DSGVTQTPKHLITATGQRVTLRCSPRSGDLSVYWYQQSLDQGLQFLIQYYNGEERAKGNILERFSAQQFPDLHSELNLSSLELGDSALYFCASSGYRGSSPDTQYFGPGTRLTVL.

The rearrangement links TRBV7-9 to TRBJ2-3; possible D gene TRBD2, 6 bases. The CDR3 length is 17 residues. The germline V and J ends were trimmed by 3 bases and 6 bases, with 22 bases remaining between them. Germline loops: CDR1 SEHNR, CDR2 FQNEAQ (reference sequence). CDR3 residues: CASSLRTIASGGDTQYF. CDR3 nucleotides: TGTGCCAGCAGCTTGAGGACTATAGCTTCGGGCGGGGATACGCAGTATTTT.

The J gene is TRBJ2-2, the V gene TRBV9; D possibly matches TRBD1 or TRBD2 (5 bases each). The CDR3 length is 15 residues. Germline CDR1 reads SGDLS; CDR2 reads YYNGEE. The V end was cut by 3 bases, the J end by 6 bases, with 15 bases between. The CDR3 loop is CASSAHHGAPGELFF. CDR3 nucleotide sequence: TGTGCCAGCAGCGCCCACCACGGGGCTCCCGGGGAGCTGTTTTTT.

The gene calls are TRBV18 and TRBJ2-3; D gene uncertain. The CDR3 covers 13 residues. The V gene's germline CDR1 is KGHSH and CDR2 LQKENI. Trimming took off 0 bases at V and 3 bases at J, with 4 bases between the two ends. CDR3 sequence reads: CASSPPFTDTQYF. CDR3 bases: TGTGCCAGCTCACCACCGTTTACAGATACGCAGTATTTT.

The chain couples TRBV28 to TRBJ1-5; D uncertain. CDR1 is MDHEN and CDR2 is SYDVKM in the germline V gene. The CDR3 extends over 13 amino acids. Trimming cost V 7 bases and J 4 bases, with 11 bases left between them. The CDR3 spells CASTYPRNQPQHF. The CDR3 bases are TGTGCCAGCACTTACCCCAGAAATCAGCCCCAGCATTTT.

V gene TRBV5-1 combines with J gene TRBJ2-7; D is uncertain. The germline V gene has CDR1 SGHRS and CDR2 YFSETQ. V lost 4 bases to trimming and J lost 1 base, with 9 bases between them. The CDR3 is 13 amino acids. Here the CDR3 DNA reads TGCGCCAGCAGCGACCCGCCTTCCTACGAGCAGTACTTC. Amino acid sequence: CASSDPPSYEQYF.

The chain carries TRBV7-9 and TRBJ2-7; TRBD1 might be the D (8 bases). This CDR3 is built from 14 residues. Germline lookup yields CDR1 SEHNR and CDR2 FQNEAQ (reference sequence). Between the trimmed V and J ends, which lost 3 bases and 5 bases, there was a span of 14 bases. The CDR3 protein is CASSFNRGGNEQYF. In DNA form, the CDR3 reads TGTGCCAGCAGCTTTAACAGGGGGGGCAACGAGCAGTACTTC.

Worth noting for this clone: Different DNA sequences within this sample yield the same CDR3. The V and J genes are TRBV5-1 and TRBJ2-3, with D possibly matching TRBD2 (6 bases). V lost 2 bases and J 0 bases, leaving 10 bases between the germline ends. From germline, CDR1 is SGHRS and CDR2 YFSETQ. The CDR3 totals 15 residues. This CDR3 reads CASSLERASTDTQYF. In DNA form, the CDR3 reads TGCGCCAGCAGCTTAGAGCGGGCCAGCACAGATACGCAGTATTTT.

The chain's CDR3 is CASSETLLAGRRRTDTQYF. The CDR3, as DNA: TGTGCCAGCAGTGAAACGCTCCTAGCGGGACGAAGACGCACAGATACGCAGTATTTT. V is TRBV2 and J is TRBJ2-3, with 9 bases matching TRBD2. Germline lookup yields CDR1 SNHLY and CDR2 FYNNEI. Germline trimming cut 2 bases from V and 1 base from J; bases unmatched to any gene: 13. This CDR3 region has 19 residues.

The rearrangement uses TRBV18 and TRBJ2-7; 9 bases are shared with TRBD1. This CDR3 has 16 amino acids. Germline CDR1 KGHSH, CDR2 LQKENI. V lost 1 base, J lost 0 bases, and 4 bases stayed unmatched. In DNA, the CDR3 is TGTGCCAGCTCACCACTGTCGGGACAGGGCTCCTACGAGCAGTACTTC. This translates into CASSPLSGQGSYEQYF.

Here the CDR3 reads CASSQDSTVGDEQFF. In DNA, the CDR3 is TGCGCCAGCAGCCAAGATTCTACAGTTGGCGATGAGCAGTTCTTC. V and J are TRBV4-3 and TRBJ2-1; D is uncertain. Trimming removed 0 bases from V and 8 bases from J, with 14 bases in between. Germline lookup yields CDR1 LGHNA and CDR2 YSLEER. CDR3 length: 15 residues.

The chain employs TRBV4-1 and TRBJ1-4, with no clear D. The CDR3 is 16 residues long. Trimming cost V 4 bases and J 0 bases, with 12 bases left between them. Germline V CDR1 and CDR2: MGHRA, YSYEKL. The CDR3: CASSRTAAPTNEKLFF. The CDR3, as DNA: TGCGCCAGCAGCCGAACGGCGGCCCCAACTAATGAAAAACTGTTTTTT.